This entry lists 23 T cell receptor beta chains sequenced from one sample in a study of blood T cell repertoires in COVID-19. Assay: immunoSEQ multiplex PCR; the TCRdb copy retains only in-frame clones and omits some. The repertoire holds over 250,000 clones, with approximately 90% as singletons. Input material: PBMCs or T cells enriched from blood (not recorded which). The receptors shown here come from a woman aged 45-60 years who had recovered from COVID-19.

The gene calls are TRBV7-9 and TRBJ1-1; D is undetermined. CDR3 size: 15 residues. Between the trimmed V and J ends, which lost 6 bases and 0 bases, there was a span of 14 bases. The germline V gene encodes CDR1 SEHNR and CDR2 FQNEAQ (reference sequence). CDR3 in DNA: TGTGCCAGCAGACTAAGCAACTCTATGAACACTGAAGCTTTCTTT. This codes for CASRLSNSMNTEAFF.

The chain couples TRBV3-1 (or the pseudogene TRBV3-2) to TRBJ1-4; 9 bases align to TRBD1. This CDR3 has 17 amino acids. Germline-derived CDR1 and CDR2 are LGHDT and YNNKEL (reference sequence). V shed 2 bases and J 8 bases; nucleotides not matched to a gene: 12. The CDR3 sequence is CASSQSDRGNVWEKLFF. The CDR3 DNA follows: TGTGCCAGCAGCCAATCTGACAGGGGGAACGTCTGGGAAAAACTGTTTTTT.

The chain recombines TRBV19 with TRBJ1-2; D is possibly TRBD1 (6 bases). The CDR3 is 15 residues long. Deletions cut 5 bases from V and 3 bases from J, with 16 bases between. Per germline, CDR1 LNHDA and CDR2 SQIVND (reference sequence). CDR3 in DNA: TGTGCCAGTAGTGCGAGGACAGTTAGACACTATGGCTACACCTTC. Protein sequence: CASSARTVRHYGYTF. The full variable domain, completed using reference TRBV19 and TRBJ1-2, is DGGITQSPKYLFRKEGQNVTLSCEQNLNHDAMYWYRQDPGQGLRLIYYSQIVNDFQKGDIAEGYSVSREKKESFPLTVTSAQKNPTAFYLCASSARTVRHYGYTFGSGTRLTVV.

The chain combines TRBV9 with TRBJ2-2; a possible D gene is TRBD1 (6 bases). CDR1 is SGDLS and CDR2 is YYNGEE in the germline V gene. Trimming shortened V by 0 bases and J by 3 bases, and 12 bases separated the two germline ends. This CDR3 contains 16 residues. The CDR3, as DNA: TGTGCCAGCAGCGTAGACAGGGCTCGGGACACCGGGGAGCTGTTTTTT. This gives the protein CASSVDRARDTGELFF.

This chain uses TRBV18 with TRBJ2-2, with TRBD2 matching 8 bases. Germline V CDR1 and CDR2: KGHSH, LQKENI. Germline trimming cut 1 base from V and 0 bases from J; bases unmatched to any gene: 10. There are 19 residues in the CDR3. CDR3 loop: CASSPRLAGPSANTGELFF. The CDR3, as DNA: TGTGCCAGCTCACCACGATTAGCGGGGCCTAGCGCGAACACCGGGGAGCTGTTTTTT.

The table lists this clone with a few counts. The chain is built from TRBV3-1 (or the pseudogene TRBV3-2) and TRBJ2-1; 8 bases are shared with TRBD2. Looked up from germline, CDR1 is LGHDT and CDR2 is YNNKEL (reference sequence). V trimming: 2 bases; J trimming: 9 bases; junction bases outside the gene matches: 15. The CDR3 is 17 amino acids. The CDR3 region has the DNA TGTGCCAGCAGCCAATATGGCGGGAGGCGATCAGGTAGTGAGCAGTTCTTC. Amino acid sequence: CASSQYGGRRSGSEQFF.

The chain joins TRBV11-2 to TRBJ2-4; TRBD2 matches at 14 bases. CDR3 size: 16 residues. V shed 5 bases and J 9 bases; nucleotides not matched to a gene: 9. The germline V gene encodes CDR1 SGHAT and CDR2 FQNNGV. Here the CDR3 reads CASSLQGLAGVVIQYF. The CDR3 DNA is TGTGCCAGCAGCCTCCAGGGACTAGCGGGAGTGGTCATTCAGTACTTC.

This chain uses TRBV5-6 with TRBJ2-7, with D uncertain. Trimming removed 1 base at V and 0 bases at J, with 11 bases between. This CDR3 spans 15 amino acids. Germline assignment: CDR1 SGHDT and CDR2 YYEEEE. CDR3 loop: CASSLPTEPSYEQYF. The CDR3 DNA sequence: TGTGCCAGCAGCTTGCCCACAGAACCCTCCTACGAGCAGTACTTC.

This clone has only a few counts. The rearrangement links TRBV12-3 or TRBV12-4 to TRBJ1-5; D gene uncertain. The CDR3 loop spans 13 amino acids. V lost 8 bases and J 2 bases, leaving 10 bases between the germline ends. The CDR3 sequence is CASLPQGNQPQHF. As DNA, the CDR3 is TGTGCCAGCCTTCCCCAGGGCAATCAGCCCCAGCATTTT.

The gene calls are TRBV2 and TRBJ1-5; TRBD1 is a possible D gene (5 bases). The CDR3 loop spans 12 amino acids. The V end lost 6 bases, the J end lost 5 bases, and 8 bases lay between the germline ends. Germline CDR1 reads SNHLY; CDR2 reads FYNNEI. The CDR3 spells CASRRGDQPQHF. In DNA, the CDR3 is TGTGCCAGCAGAAGGGGTGATCAGCCCCAGCATTTT.

The chain joins TRBV7-9 to TRBJ1-2; 8 bases match TRBD1. V was pared by 1 base and J by 4 bases, with 2 bases of the junction left unmatched. The CDR3 runs 14 residues. Germline CDR1 reads SEHNR; CDR2 reads FQNEAQ (reference sequence). The CDR3 bases are TGTGCCAGCAGCTTAGGGGGACAGGCCTATGGCTACACCTTC. Protein sequence: CASSLGGQAYGYTF.

This clone was detected only once. The chain recombines TRBV9 with TRBJ1-1; D unresolved. V dropped 0 bases and J dropped 5 bases, with 11 bases sitting between them. CDR1 and CDR2 from the germline V gene are SGDLS and YYNGEE. The CDR3 spans 14 residues. The CDR3 here is CASSVAGLGTEAFF. The CDR3 DNA reads TGTGCCAGCAGCGTAGCTGGGCTGGGTACTGAAGCTTTCTTT.

V usage is TRBV28 and J usage is TRBJ1-5; no clear D. Germline V gene data show CDR1 as MDHEN and CDR2 as SYDVKM. V was trimmed by 7 bases and J by 0 bases, leaving 13 bases between them. There are 15 residues in the CDR3. CDR3 nucleotide sequence: TGTGCCAGCAATCCGACACCTGTTAGCAATCAGCCCCAGCATTTT. As protein: CASNPTPVSNQPQHF.

The rearrangement uses TRBV5-1 and TRBJ1-1; tentatively, D is TRBD1 (6 bases). The CDR3 is 16 residues long. V lost 4 bases, J lost 2 bases, and 18 bases lay in between. Germline-derived CDR1 and CDR2 are SGHRS and YFSETQ. CDR3 nucleotide sequence: TGCGCCAGCAGCCCGGGCTCCGGGACAACAAACACTGAAGCTTTCTTT. Its translation: CASSPGSGTTNTEAFF.

This chain joins TRBV10-3 and TRBJ2-2, with TRBD2 as a possible D gene (6 bases). Germline CDR1 is ENHRY and CDR2 is SYGVKD. CDR3 length: 14 residues. Trimming removed 5 bases from V and 3 bases from J, with 10 bases in between. In DNA form, the CDR3 reads TGTGCCATCAGTTTGTTAGCGGACACCGGGGAGCTGTTTTTT. Residues: CAISLLADTGELFF.

V usage is TRBV9 and J usage is TRBJ2-7, with 11 bases lining up with TRBD1. The CDR3 spans 16 residues. Trimming removed 3 bases from V and 5 bases from J; junction bases left unmatched: 10. Per the germline V gene, CDR1 is SGDLS and CDR2 is YYNGEE. Here the CDR3 reads CASSGLGGQGADEQYF. The DNA for the CDR3 is TGTGCCAGCAGCGGACTAGGAGGACAGGGGGCTGACGAGCAGTACTTC.

CDR3 sequence (DNA): TGTGCCAGCAGCCCTCAGAGGTGGACAGGGGAAAACACCGGGGAGCTGTTTTTT. This codes for CASSPQRWTGENTGELFF. The chain carries TRBV13 and TRBJ2-2; 9 bases are shared with TRBD1. V lost 5 bases to trimming and J lost 2 bases; unmatched junction nucleotides: 12. This CDR3 contains 18 residues. Germline loops: CDR1 PRHDT, CDR2 FYEKMQ (reference sequence).

The rearrangement links TRBV28 to TRBJ1-1; the D gene is possibly TRBD1 (5 bases). This CDR3 is 14 amino acids long. Deletions cut 5 bases from V and 5 bases from J, with 15 bases between. Per the germline V gene, CDR1 is MDHEN and CDR2 is SYDVKM. This chain's CDR3 is CASSRGGSRTEAFF. The CDR3 region has the DNA TGTGCCAGCAGTCGGGGGGGAAGCAGGACTGAAGCTTTCTTT.

This sequence joins TRBV2 and TRBJ1-1, with a possible D match to TRBD1 (6 bases). CDR3 length: 14 amino acids. V was cut by 7 bases and J by 3 bases, with 15 bases left in between. CDR1 SNHLY and CDR2 FYNNEI come from the germline V gene. In DNA form, the CDR3 reads TGTGCCAGCAAGTGGAACAGGGCGGACACTGAAGCTTTCTTT. The encoded protein is CASKWNRADTEAFF.

The CDR3 spells CASTTLRTGAFNYGYTF. The CDR3 DNA reads as TGTGCCAGCACAACTCTAAGGACAGGGGCGTTTAACTATGGCTACACCTTC. V is TRBV27 and J is TRBJ1-2, with TRBD1 matching over 9 bases. Germline V gives CDR1 MNHEY, CDR2 SMNVEV (reference sequence). The CDR3 length is 17 residues. J was trimmed by 1 base and V by 7 bases; bases with no gene match: 13.

The chain combines TRBV7-2 with TRBJ1-1; possible D gene TRBD1, 5 bases. Germline-derived CDR1 and CDR2 are SGHTA and FQGNSA. The CDR3 runs 16 residues. The V end was cut by 1 base, the J end by 0 bases, with 12 bases between. The CDR3 loop reads CASSLVVGGMNTEAFF. CDR3 DNA sequence: TGTGCCAGCAGCTTAGTCGTGGGGGGGATGAACACTGAAGCTTTCTTT.

The J gene is TRBJ2-1, the V gene TRBV9; TRBD2 matches 9 bases. CDR3 length: 15 residues. CDR1 and CDR2 from the germline V gene are SGDLS and YYNGEE. The trim removed 7 bases at V and 0 bases at J, leaving 5 bases unmatched. CDR3 in amino acids: CASGAGGSSYNEQFF. CDR3 bases: TGTGCCAGCGGAGCGGGAGGCAGCTCCTACAATGAGCAGTTCTTC.

The chain uses TRBV19 and TRBJ2-5; TRBD2 is a possible D gene (6 bases). The CDR3 is 15 amino acids. V was shortened by 0 bases and J by 5 bases, with 13 bases between the two germline ends. Germline V gene sequence: CDR1 LNHDA, CDR2 SQIVND (reference sequence). Here the CDR3 reads CASSIDVRGLETQYF. CDR3 DNA: TGTGCCAGTAGTATAGATGTTCGGGGGTTGGAGACCCAGTACTTC.